This TCR beta chain appears in the sequencing data of a study of cytomegalovirus exposure and HLA in healthy donors. Study observations and caveats: When analyzed later, the rates of TCR association showed variation by HLA locus, with DRB1 the most and HLA-C the fewest. TCR sequences were mostly rare, though some public TCRs occurred in many donors.

The PCR made use of 60 Vbeta and 13 Jbeta primers. In the original processing: Some 11 million shared chains were among the 60 million to 80 million unique TCR beta chains that a later analysis counted. Sequenced by immunoSEQ multiplex PCR; TCRdb stores in-frame clones only, minus some. V and J calls and clone size are those listed in that table; D and trimming were worked out from the DNA. The table shows roughly 150,000 clones, with 80% to 85% occurring only once. V shed 4 bases and J shed 5 bases, with 12 bases lying between them. This CDR3 region has 14 residues. In germline, CDR1 is MRHNA, CDR2 SNTAGT. This clone was seen once. Its target is not known.

The TCR sequence derives from a man younger than 40 in good health and CMV-seronegative. The chain uses TRBV6-4 and TRBJ1-5; tentative D call: TRBD1 (5 bases). Specimen: PBMCs. The CDR3 region is CASSVDRRDQPQHF. CDR3 DNA sequence: TGTGCCAGCAGTGTTGACAGAAGAGATCAGCCCCAGCATTTT.